The 28 T cell receptor beta chains reported below all come from one sample, sequenced in a study of cytomegalovirus exposure and HLA in healthy donors. The PCR had 60 Vbeta and 13 Jbeta primers. Profiled with immunoSEQ multiplex PCR; TCRdb holds only in-frame clones, not every one. The sample carries approximately 120,000 clones, 80% to 85% recorded once. The sample consisted of PBMCs. The receptors shown here come from a woman in her thirties in good health and CMV-seronegative.

This chain uses TRBV7-6 with TRBJ2-2; D possibly corresponds to TRBD2 (6 bases). The length of the CDR3 is 19 residues. Trimming removed 1 base from V and 2 bases from J, with 20 bases in between. Germline lookup yields CDR1 SGHVS and CDR2 FNYEAQ. CDR3: CASSLVAGPTFSNTGELFF. DNA for the CDR3: TGTGCCAGCAGCTTAGTGGCGGGGCCGACCTTTAGTAACACCGGGGAGCTGTTTTTT.

Comments on this clone: The junction departs from germline at one end; a sequencing error may be responsible. This chain joins TRBV7-9 and TRBJ2-7; TRBD2 might be the D (5 bases). The CDR3 runs 12 residues. Germline V lookup: CDR1 SEHNR, CDR2 FQNEAQ (reference sequence). CDR3 nucleotides: TGTTCCAGCACCCCTCGGGGTTACGAGCAGTACTTC. As protein: CSSTPRGYEQYF.

The J gene is TRBJ2-5, the V gene TRBV5-1; 9 nucleotides align to TRBD2. V shed 7 bases and J 5 bases; nucleotides not matched to a gene: 9. This CDR3 comprises 14 residues. Germline V gene sequence: CDR1 SGHRS, CDR2 YFSETQ. Here the CDR3 DNA reads TGCGCCAGCCGCGCCGGCGGGAGGGTGGAGACCCAGTACTTC. As protein: CASRAGGRVETQYF.

V usage is TRBV28 and J usage is TRBJ2-7, with TRBD1 as a possible D gene (6 bases). The ends were cut back, 2 bases at V and 10 bases at J, with 9 bases in the middle. Germline V lookup: CDR1 MDHEN, CDR2 SYDVKM. The CDR3 covers 11 residues. The CDR3 sequence is CASSLGTQQYF. The CDR3 DNA sequence: TGTGCCAGCAGTTTAGGGACACAACAGTACTTC.

The genes are TRBV5-1 and TRBJ2-5; 12 bases agree with TRBD2. Germline values: CDR1 SGHRS, CDR2 YFSETQ. Trimming took 0 bases from V and 6 from J; bases not matched to a gene: 3. CDR3 length: 15 amino acids. This chain's CDR3 is CASSLGTSGAQTQYF. The CDR3 nucleotides read TGCGCCAGCAGCTTGGGGACTAGCGGGGCACAGACCCAGTACTTC.

This clone showed up just a few times. This chain links TRBV28 with TRBJ1-2; 7 bases are a match to TRBD1. The CDR3 totals 16 residues. Germline values: CDR1 MDHEN, CDR2 SYDVKM. V was pared by 4 bases and J by 5 bases, with 13 bases of the junction left unmatched. CDR3 bases: TGTGCCAGCAGTTATCCCCAGGTGGGCAGGGGGTATGGCTACACCTTC. It codes for CASSYPQVGRGYGYTF.

A single count supports this clone. This chain joins TRBV7-9 and TRBJ2-1, with 8 bases lining up with TRBD2. Germline lookup yields CDR1 SEHNR and CDR2 FQNEAQ (reference sequence). The CDR3 consists of 17 residues. With 1 base clipped from V and 9 bases from J, the junction kept 14 bases outside the gene matches. CDR3 nucleotide sequence: TGTGCCAGCAGCTTAGTTTGGTGGACTAGCACCCACGGTGAGCAGTTCTTC. Translating gives CASSLVWWTSTHGEQFF.

The rearrangement links TRBV5-6 to TRBJ1-2; no definite D call. Germline V lookup: CDR1 SGHDT, CDR2 YYEEEE. This CDR3 has 16 residues. V gave up 1 base and J gave up 6 bases, with 19 bases separating them. The CDR3 region has the DNA TGTGCCAGCAGCTTGTATCGGATAGGCCTCGAGGATGGCTACACCTTC. Protein product: CASSLYRIGLEDGYTF.

The CDR3 DNA follows: TGTGCCAGCAGCCTACCCGGGACAGGGGGCGACGAGCAGTACTTC. Translation: CASSLPGTGGDEQYF. The rearrangement links TRBV5-8 to TRBJ2-7; 12 positions agree with TRBD1. Germline V gene sequence: CDR1 SGHTS, CDR2 YDEGEE. V was clipped by 4 bases and J by 5 bases; unmatched bases: 7. The CDR3 has 15 amino acids.

The V and J genes are TRBV9 and TRBJ2-5, with a possible D match to TRBD2 (6 bases). The V gene lost 2 bases and the J gene lost 1 base, with 9 bases spanning the gap. Germline assignment: CDR1 SGDLS and CDR2 YYNGEE. The CDR3 has 14 residues. CDR3 nucleotides: TGTGCCAGCAGCGTGCGGGGCCTCCAAGAGACCCAGTACTTC. Translation: CASSVRGLQETQYF.

The chain carries TRBV18 and TRBJ1-1; TRBD1 is a possible D gene (5 bases). Germline V lookup: CDR1 KGHSH, CDR2 LQKENI. CDR3 size: 14 residues. The germline V and J ends were trimmed by 1 base and 3 bases, with 9 bases remaining between them. CDR3 protein: CASSPRGGDTEAFF. CDR3 bases: TGTGCCAGCTCACCACGGGGGGGGGACACTGAAGCTTTCTTT.

The rearrangement joins TRBV5-1 to TRBJ1-4, with D unresolved. The V end lost 5 bases, the J end lost 8 bases, and 16 bases lay between the germline ends. In germline, CDR1 is SGHRS, CDR2 YFSETQ. The CDR3 covers 14 residues. This CDR3 reads CASSFTSAGEKLFF. The CDR3 nucleotides are TGCGCCAGCAGTTTTACATCTGCGGGGGAAAAACTGTTTTTT.

V gene TRBV5-1 combines with J gene TRBJ1-3; no firm D call. This CDR3 has 16 amino acids. Trimming removed 5 bases from V and 0 bases from J, with 15 bases in between. CDR1 and CDR2 (germline): SGHRS, YFSETQ. CDR3 nucleotides: TGCGCCAGCAGGGAGGTTTCGACGGTCTCTGGAAACACCATATATTTT. Translating it yields CASREVSTVSGNTIYF.

V gene TRBV14 combines with J gene TRBJ2-3, with 7 bases fitting TRBD2. Germline V gene lookup returns CDR1 SGHDN and CDR2 FVKESK. J gave up 8 bases and V 5 bases, and 13 bases lay outside the gene matches. CDR3 length: 15 amino acids. This CDR3 reads CASSNRLAARGTQYF. Written as DNA, the CDR3 is TGTGCCAGCAGCAACCGACTAGCAGCCCGAGGTACGCAGTATTTT.

The sample holds one count of this clone. This chain links TRBV25-1 with TRBJ1-5; no reliable D call. Germline V gene lookup returns CDR1 MGHDK and CDR2 SYGVNS. V gave up 1 base and J gave up 3 bases, with 13 bases separating them. The CDR3 sequence is 16 residues long. The CDR3 region has the DNA TGTGCCAGCAGTGAATCAGGACGGGGAGACAATCAGCCCCAGCATTTT. It is translated as CASSESGRGDNQPQHF.

The chain employs TRBV6-5 and TRBJ1-1; TRBD1 might be the D (5 bases). The germline V gene has CDR1 MNHEY and CDR2 SVGAGI. The CDR3 is made up of 12 amino acids. The germline V and J ends were trimmed by 6 bases and 11 bases, with 16 bases remaining between them. This chain's CDR3 is CASRTGTLKAFF. The CDR3 coding sequence is TGTGCCAGCAGAACCGGGACTCTCAAGGCTTTCTTT.

This clone came up once. A junction end diverges from the germline sequence, so it may reflect a read error. The J gene is TRBJ2-1, the V gene TRBV7-9; possibly TRBD2 for D (5 bases). The CDR3 runs to 18 residues. In germline, CDR1 is SEHNR, CDR2 FQNEAQ (reference sequence). CDR3 sequence (DNA): TGTTCCAGCAGCTCCTATACCCCCCTAGCATTAGCCTACAATGAGCAGTTCTTC. It encodes CSSSSYTPLALAYNEQFF.

Note on this clone: Germline is not matched at one junction end, which may reflect a read error. The V gene is TRBV29-1, the J gene TRBJ1-2; D is perhaps TRBD1 (5 bases). There are 11 residues in the CDR3. The germline V gene encodes CDR1 SQVTM and CDR2 ANQGSEA. In DNA, the CDR3 is TGCAGCGCTGAAACAGGATATGGCTACACCTTC. It specifies CSAETGYGYTF.

The chain has TRBV2 and TRBJ2-1, with 7 bases matching TRBD2. This CDR3 contains 16 residues. CDR1 and CDR2 from the germline V gene are SNHLY and FYNNEI. Trimming cost V 2 bases and J 3 bases; bases outside gene matches: 7. The CDR3 DNA sequence: TGTGCCAGCAGTGAAAAGAGCGGGATAGTCTACAATGAGCAGTTCTTC. This encodes CASSEKSGIVYNEQFF.

The chain is built from TRBV9 and TRBJ2-2; D is perhaps TRBD1 (6 bases). V lost 4 bases and J 8 bases, leaving 12 bases between the germline ends. The CDR3 is 13 residues long. Per germline, CDR1 SGDLS and CDR2 YYNGEE. CDR3 loop: CASSPLGGGELFF. The CDR3, as DNA: TGTGCCAGCAGCCCCCTAGGGGGTGGGGAGCTGTTTTTT.

This sequence joins TRBV28 and TRBJ2-3, with TRBD2 as a possible D gene (6 bases). Trimming shortened V by 3 bases and J by 3 bases, and 16 bases separated the two germline ends. Germline CDR1 and CDR2: MDHEN and SYDVKM. The CDR3 is 16 residues long. CDR3 amino acids: CASSFYSGAETDTQYF. Here the CDR3 DNA reads TGTGCCAGCAGTTTCTATAGCGGAGCTGAAACAGATACGCAGTATTTT.

The chain recombines TRBV19 with TRBJ1-5, with D unclear. The germline gives CDR1 LNHDA, CDR2 SQIVND (reference sequence). V lost 5 bases and J lost 5, with 16 bases in between. The CDR3 contains 15 residues. The CDR3 bases are TGTGCCAGTAGTCTCCGAGGGAAGGGAGATCAGCCCCAGCATTTT. It encodes CASSLRGKGDQPQHF.

This clone was seen a single time. V is TRBV6-5 and J is TRBJ1-2; 7 bases align to TRBD1. In germline, CDR1 is MNHEY, CDR2 SVGAGI. With V trimmed by 7 bases and J by 7 bases, 9 bases remained unmatched. This CDR3 spans 13 amino acids. The CDR3 DNA reads as TGTGCCAGCACCAGTCAGGGGGACAGTGGCTACACCTTC. Its translation is CASTSQGDSGYTF.

This clone was counted once. The chain links TRBV5-1 to TRBJ2-7; TRBD1 matches 7 bases. J lost 1 base, V lost 1 base, and 8 bases had no gene match. The CDR3 has 16 residues. Germline V gives CDR1 SGHRS, CDR2 YFSETQ. The CDR3 region is CASSLRTGLDSYEQYF. The CDR3 DNA reads as TGCGCCAGCAGCTTGAGGACAGGACTCGATTCCTACGAGCAGTACTTC.

This sequence joins TRBV2 and TRBJ2-5; 7 nucleotides line up with TRBD2. There are 11 residues in the CDR3. Losses at the gene ends were 8 bases for V and 5 bases for J; bases not matched to a gene: 2. The germline V gene encodes CDR1 SNHLY and CDR2 FYNNEI. CDR3 sequence: CASRAGETQYF. The CDR3, as DNA: TGTGCCAGCCGAGCGGGGGAGACCCAGTACTTC.

V usage is TRBV27 and J usage is TRBJ2-2; 9 bases are shared with TRBD2. There are 15 residues in the CDR3. The germline gives CDR1 MNHEY, CDR2 SMNVEV (reference sequence). V dropped 8 bases and J dropped 5; count of bases not matched to a gene: 9. The CDR3 region is CASGPGLARTGELFF. In DNA form, the CDR3 reads TGTGCCAGCGGCCCTGGACTAGCGAGGACCGGGGAGCTGTTTTTT.

The V and J genes are TRBV14 and TRBJ2-1; 9 bases map to TRBD2. The CDR3 spans 15 residues. Trimming took 4 bases from V and 6 from J; bases not matched to a gene: 7. CDR1 SGHDN and CDR2 FVKESK come from the germline V gene. CDR3 nucleotides: TGTGCCAGCAGCCGGCCGGGACTAGCAGCCAATGAGCAGTTCTTC. Residues: CASSRPGLAANEQFF.

This rearrangement joins TRBV5-4 to TRBJ2-3; 8 bases line up with TRBD2. The length of the CDR3 is 15 residues. Unmatched junction bases numbered 4, after V lost 4 bases and J lost 0 bases. CDR1 is SGHNT, CDR2 YYREEE, per germline (reference sequence). This chain's CDR3 is CASSPTSGSTDTQYF. The CDR3 DNA reads TGTGCCAGCAGCCCCACTAGCGGTAGCACAGATACGCAGTATTTT. The whole variable domain, filled in from reference TRBV5-4 and TRBJ2-3, reads ETGVTQSPTHLIKTRGQQVTLRCSSQSGHNTVSWYQQALGQGPQFIFQYYREEENGRGNFPPRFSGLQFPNYSSELNVNALELDDSALYLCASSPTSGSTDTQYFGPGTRLTVL.